The entry below describes one T cell receptor (beta chain). The antigen is not known. This specimen comes from a study of T cell repertoires in cytomegalovirus infection. Across the whole study: Both CMV infection and a matching HLA type were indicated by public TCR beta signatures.

From the reads, TCRdb called clonotypes with MiXCR, one entry per CDR3 protein. Here the sample spans some 110,000 distinct CDR3 sequences, around a tenth being singletons. After removal of 5 bases from V and 6 bases from J, the junction contained 12 bases not matched to a gene. The CDR3 contains 15 residues. Germline V gene data show CDR1 as SEHNR and CDR2 as FQNEAQ (reference sequence). The TCR originated in a human donor in good health (CMV status not recorded). Some clones in this sample may be carry-over from other donors' samples. V is TRBV7-9 and J is TRBJ2-7; 8 bases match TRBD1. Sequenced sample: PBMCs, sequenced either directly or after in vitro stimulation (not recorded which). CDR3 DNA: TGTGCCAGCAGCCCCCGGGACAGGCGTATCTCCGAGCAGTACTTC. It specifies CASSPRDRRISEQYF.